The next 14 T cell receptor beta chains were all read from a single sample in a study of cytomegalovirus exposure and HLA in healthy donors. 13 Jbeta primers and 60 Vbeta primers were used for the PCR. Sequencing was performed with immunoSEQ multiplex PCR; in TCRdb, only in-frame clones are kept and a portion is missing. The sample yields 150,000 to 200,000 clones, roughly 70% seen once. What was sequenced was PBMCs. Source of these receptors: a male donor in good health and CMV-seronegative.

CDR3 nucleotide sequence: TGTGCCAGCAGCTCGCGGGACAGGGGTTACGAGCAGTACTTC. It codes for CASSSRDRGYEQYF. This chain links TRBV7-9 with TRBJ2-7; 10 bases map to TRBD1. The CDR3 spans 14 residues. In germline, CDR1 is SEHNR, CDR2 FQNEAQ (reference sequence). With 4 bases clipped from V and 4 bases from J, the junction kept 4 bases outside the gene matches.

This clone was seen only a few times. The J gene is TRBJ2-5, the V gene TRBV14; no clear D. CDR1 and CDR2 from the germline V gene are SGHDN and FVKESK. Trimming stripped 1 base from V and 5 bases from J, with 8 bases between. This CDR3 comprises 13 residues. CDR3 sequence reads: CASSQGLRETQYF. As DNA, the CDR3 is TGTGCCAGCAGCCAAGGTCTCAGGGAGACCCAGTACTTC.

The chain carries TRBV28 and TRBJ2-6; 8 bases align to TRBD1. Germline values: CDR1 MDHEN, CDR2 SYDVKM. J lost 11 bases, V lost 6 bases, and 9 bases had no gene match. The CDR3 length is 14 residues. The CDR3 loop is CASSSRDRPDVLTF. Here the CDR3 DNA reads TGTGCCAGCAGCAGCCGGGACAGGCCGGACGTCCTGACTTTC.

V gene TRBV5-1 combines with J gene TRBJ2-7; D possibly corresponds to TRBD2 (6 bases). Germline values: CDR1 SGHRS, CDR2 YFSETQ. The ends were cut back, 0 bases at V and 0 bases at J, with 16 bases in the middle. This CDR3 region has 17 residues. CDR3 DNA: TGCGCCAGCAGCTTGGGGTGGGCTAGCGAAATCTCCTACGAGCAGTACTTC. It specifies CASSLGWASEISYEQYF. Based on the CDR3 plus reference TRBV5-1 and TRBJ2-7, the full variable domain is KAGVTQTPRYLIKTRGQQVTLSCSPISGHRSVSWYQQTPGQGLQFLFEYFSETQRNKGNFPGRFSGRQFSNSRSEMNVSTLELGDSALYLCASSLGWASEISYEQYFGPGTRLTVT.

The CDR3 DNA follows: TGTGCCAGCAGTCCCGATCGGGCTGGAAACACCATATATTTT. Translation: CASSPDRAGNTIYF. The rearrangement joins TRBV6-6 to TRBJ1-3; D call uncertain. CDR3 length: 14 residues. Germline loops: CDR1 MNHNY, CDR2 SVGAGI (reference sequence). Trimming left V 5 bases short and J 2 bases short, with 10 bases between.

The chain joins TRBV6-1 to TRBJ1-3; D not certain. The CDR3 consists of 16 residues. CDR1 MNHNS and CDR2 SASEGT come from the germline V gene. V gave up 1 base and J gave up 1 base, with 11 bases separating them. In DNA, the CDR3 is TGTGCCAGCAGTGAAGGCCTCAGGACTTCTGGAAACACCATATATTTT. Amino acid sequence: CASSEGLRTSGNTIYF.

V is TRBV4-2 and J is TRBJ1-2; a weak D match, TRBD1 (5 bases). The CDR3 loop spans 13 amino acids. Trimming stripped 1 base from V and 5 bases from J, with 8 bases between. Germline CDR1 reads LGHNA; CDR2 reads YNFKEQ. The CDR3 coding sequence is TGTGCCAGCAGCCAAGCGGGGGAGTATGGCTACACCTTC. This translates into CASSQAGEYGYTF.

The chain uses TRBV6-4 and TRBJ2-1; TRBD2 agrees at 8 bases. There are 12 residues in the CDR3. Germline values: CDR1 MRHNA, CDR2 SNTAGT. The V gene end was trimmed by 6 bases and the J gene end by 9 bases; junction bases not matched to a gene: 4. The CDR3 spells CASSRGGTEQFF. For the CDR3, the DNA is TGTGCCAGCAGCCGGGGGGGAACTGAGCAGTTCTTC.

This chain joins TRBV30 and TRBJ1-6; 7 bases fit TRBD1. The length of the CDR3 is 15 residues. V was pared by 4 bases and J by 7 bases, with 10 bases of the junction left unmatched. The germline V gene encodes CDR1 GTSNPN and CDR2 SVGIG (reference sequence). In nucleotides, the CDR3 is TGTGCCTGGAAAATCAGACAGGGAGCAAATTCACCCCTCCACTTT. Its translation: CAWKIRQGANSPLHF. The full variable domain, in which reference TRBV30 and TRBJ1-6 provide the parts outside the CDR3, is SQTIHQWPATLVQPVGSPLSLECTVEGTSNPNLYWYRQAAGRGLQLLFYSVGIGQISSEVPQNLSASRPQDRQFILSSKKLLLSDSGFYLCAWKIRQGANSPLHFGNGTRLTVT.

This clone was recorded only once. The chain employs TRBV7-3 and TRBJ1-5; D unclear. This CDR3 contains 14 residues. Per germline, CDR1 SGHTA and CDR2 FQGTGA. V lost 2 bases and J lost 5, with 10 bases in between. The CDR3, as DNA: TGTGCCAGCAGCTTAGTTCACGGAGATCAGCCCCAGCATTTT. This encodes CASSLVHGDQPQHF.

Note on this clone: Additional DNA sequences in this sample encode the identical CDR3. The chain recombines TRBV6-5 with TRBJ1-4; 7 bases align to TRBD1. The CDR3 runs to 12 residues. Unmatched junction bases numbered 1, after V lost 4 bases and J lost 8 bases. Germline V gene lookup returns CDR1 MNHEY and CDR2 SVGAGI. CDR3 bases: TGTGCCAGCAGTTGGGACAGAGAAAAACTGTTTTTT. It yields the protein CASSWDREKLFF.

The chain recombines TRBV10-3 with TRBJ2-1, with 7 bases lining up with TRBD2. Per germline, CDR1 ENHRY and CDR2 SYGVKD. The CDR3 totals 13 residues. Trimming removed 10 bases from V and 3 bases from J; junction bases left unmatched: 6. This chain's CDR3 is CATYGLDYNEQFF. The CDR3 nucleotides read TGTGCCACCTACGGACTAGACTACAATGAGCAGTTCTTC.

This clone was found a few times. The chain combines TRBV30 with TRBJ1-3, with TRBD1 identical over 7 bases. This CDR3 has 16 residues. V lost 4 bases and J lost 0; bases outside the gene matches: 9. From germline, CDR1 is GTSNPN and CDR2 SVGIG (reference sequence). The CDR3 region is CAWTLGGTASGNTIYF. For the CDR3, the DNA is TGTGCCTGGACCCTAGGGGGGACAGCCTCTGGAAACACCATATATTTT.

The table lists this clone with a count of one. The chain links TRBV7-9 to TRBJ2-7; perhaps TRBD1 as D (6 bases). Trimming removed 3 bases at V and 5 bases at J, with 14 bases between. The CDR3 spans 14 residues. Per germline, CDR1 SEHNR and CDR2 FQNEAQ (reference sequence). CDR3 region: CASSLVTTGNEQYF. CDR3 coding DNA: TGTGCCAGCAGCTTGGTAACGACAGGAAACGAGCAGTACTTC.